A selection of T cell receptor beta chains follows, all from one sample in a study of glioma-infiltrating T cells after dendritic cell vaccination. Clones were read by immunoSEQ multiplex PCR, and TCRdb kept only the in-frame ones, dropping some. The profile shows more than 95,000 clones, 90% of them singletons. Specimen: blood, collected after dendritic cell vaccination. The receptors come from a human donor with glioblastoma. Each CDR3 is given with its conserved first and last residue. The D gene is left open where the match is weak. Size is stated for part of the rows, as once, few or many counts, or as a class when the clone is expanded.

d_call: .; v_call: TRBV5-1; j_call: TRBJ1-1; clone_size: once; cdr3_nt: TGCGCCAGCAGCGGACCCGGGACTGATGGGACTGAAGCTTTCTTT; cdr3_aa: CASSGPGTDGTEAFF
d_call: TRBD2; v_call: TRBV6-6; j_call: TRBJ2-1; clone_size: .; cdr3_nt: TGTGCCAGCAGTTACTCGTGGAGCGGGGACAATGAGCAGTTCTTC; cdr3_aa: CASSYSWSGDNEQFF
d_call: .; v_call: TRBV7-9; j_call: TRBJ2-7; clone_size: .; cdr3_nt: TGTGCCAGCAGGGAGACGGAGGGCGAGCAGTACTTC; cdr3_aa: CASRETEGEQYF
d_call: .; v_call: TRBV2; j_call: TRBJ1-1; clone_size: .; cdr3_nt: TGTGCCACGAATACACGGAACACTGAAGCTTTCTTT; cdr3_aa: CATNTRNTEAFF
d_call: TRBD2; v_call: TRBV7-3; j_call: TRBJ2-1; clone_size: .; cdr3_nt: TGTGCCAGCAGCTTTTGGAAGACTAGCAGCTACAATGAGCAGTTCTTC; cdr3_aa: CASSFWKTSSYNEQFF
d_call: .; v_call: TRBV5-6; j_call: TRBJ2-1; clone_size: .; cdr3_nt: TGTGCCAGCACTTGGGGGACTAATGAGCAGTTCTTC; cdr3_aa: CASTWGTNEQFF
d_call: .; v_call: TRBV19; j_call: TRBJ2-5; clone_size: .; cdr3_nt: TGTGCCAGTAGTTTCACAGGGATTCAGACCCAGTACTTC; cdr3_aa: CASSFTGIQTQYF
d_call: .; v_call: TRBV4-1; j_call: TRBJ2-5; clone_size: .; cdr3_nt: TGCGCCAGCAGCAAATTTTTACAGGTCGAGGAGACCCAGTACTTC; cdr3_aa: CASSKFLQVEETQYF
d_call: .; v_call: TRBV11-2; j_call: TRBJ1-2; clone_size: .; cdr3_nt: TGTGCCAGCAGCTTTTCGGATAGTAGGCTAGAGGGCTACACCTTC; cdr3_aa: CASSFSDSRLEGYTF
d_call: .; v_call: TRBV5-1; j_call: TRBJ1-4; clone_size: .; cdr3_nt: TGCGCCAGCAGCTTGGGGGGAGCGGCGAATGAAAAACTGTTTTTT; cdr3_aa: CASSLGGAANEKLFF
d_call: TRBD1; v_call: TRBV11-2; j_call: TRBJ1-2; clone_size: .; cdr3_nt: TGTGCCAGCAGCCTACCGGGACAGGCCAACTATGGCTACACCTTC; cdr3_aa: CASSLPGQANYGYTF
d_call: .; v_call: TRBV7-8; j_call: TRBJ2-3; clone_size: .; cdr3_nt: TGTGCCAGCAGCTTGAATCCCGGCGGGGGCGCCCAACGCGGAGATACGCAGTATTTT; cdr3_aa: CASSLNPGGGAQRGDTQYF
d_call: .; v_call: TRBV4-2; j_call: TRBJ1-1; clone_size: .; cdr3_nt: TGTGCCAGCAGCCAAGATACAGGGTACGAAGCTTTCTTT; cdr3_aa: CASSQDTGYEAFF
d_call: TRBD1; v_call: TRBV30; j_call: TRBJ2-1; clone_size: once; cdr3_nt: TGTGCCTGGAGCGCCGGGACAGGGTTCAATGAGCAGTTCTTC; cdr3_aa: CAWSAGTGFNEQFF
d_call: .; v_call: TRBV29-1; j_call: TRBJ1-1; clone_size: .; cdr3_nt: TGCAGCGGACAGGTAATACCCCGTTCGAACACTGAAGCTTTCTTT; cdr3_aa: CSGQVIPRSNTEAFF
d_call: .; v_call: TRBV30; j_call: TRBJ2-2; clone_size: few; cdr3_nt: TGTGCCTCCAAGGGAGGTAGCGCAGCCGCCGGGGAGCTGTTTTTT; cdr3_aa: CASKGGSAAAGELFF
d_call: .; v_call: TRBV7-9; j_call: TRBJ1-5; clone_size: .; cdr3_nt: TGTGCCAGCAGCCCCTGGCGAGGTGGCAATCAGCCCCAGCATTTT; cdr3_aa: CASSPWRGGNQPQHF
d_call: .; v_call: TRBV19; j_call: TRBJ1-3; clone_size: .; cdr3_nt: TGTGCCAGTAGTGACGACAGGATCTCTGGAAACACCATATATTTT; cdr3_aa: CASSDDRISGNTIYF
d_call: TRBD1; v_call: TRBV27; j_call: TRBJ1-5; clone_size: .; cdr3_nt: TGTGCCAGCAGTTTATTCCCCACAGGGGGCCAACAGCCCCAGCATTTT; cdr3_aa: CASSLFPTGGQQPQHF
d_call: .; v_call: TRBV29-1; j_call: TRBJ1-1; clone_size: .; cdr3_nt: TGCAGCGTTGAAGATGGGAGCACTGAAGCTTTCTTT; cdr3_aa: CSVEDGSTEAFF
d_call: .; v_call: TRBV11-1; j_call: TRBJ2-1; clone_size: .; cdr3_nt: TGTGCCAGCAGCCCCAACTCAGGAGAGCAGTTCTTC; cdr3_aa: CASSPNSGEQFF